These 3 T cell receptor beta chains originate from one sample sequenced in a study of blood T cell repertoires in COVID-19. Measured with immunoSEQ multiplex PCR; TCRdb has only the in-frame clones, and not every one. This sample has more than 120,000 clones; roughly 80% occur once, and the top ten carry around 4.8%. The sample was peripheral blood. These receptor sequences come from a human donor in a cohort sampled during active COVID-19.

J is TRBJ2-7 and V is TRBV6-6; no reliable D call. The CDR3 has 11 residues. Per germline, CDR1 MNHNY and CDR2 SVGAGI (reference sequence). The V gene lost 5 bases and the J gene lost 4 bases, with 6 bases spanning the gap. CDR3 sequence reads: CASSAEYEQYV. CDR3 in DNA: TGTGCCAGCAGTGCCGAGTACGAGCAGTACGTC.

This chain uses TRBV18 with TRBJ2-6; D uncertain. The CDR3 contains 17 residues. The germline V and J ends were trimmed by 3 bases and 0 bases, with 12 bases remaining between them. CDR1 KGHSH and CDR2 LQKENI come from the germline V gene. CDR3 sequence (DNA): TGTGCCAGCTCACCTCGGGTGACGGGCTCTGGGGCCAACGTCCTGACTTTC. Amino acids: CASSPRVTGSGANVLTF.

The CDR3: CASSQGDNQPQHF. In DNA, the CDR3 is TGTGCCAGCAGTCAGGGGGACAATCAGCCCCAGCATTTT. The V gene is TRBV12-3 or TRBV12-4, the J gene TRBJ1-5, with 7 bases that match TRBD1. V lost 5 bases to trimming and J lost 3 bases; unmatched junction nucleotides: 1. This CDR3 contains 13 residues.